This is a list of T cell receptor beta chains from one sample in a study of shared clonotypes between healthy human individuals. Repertoires were generated with immunoSEQ multiplex PCR, while TCRdb's copy carries only in-frame clones and drops some. The data show around 510,000 clones, 90% to 96% seen once. The sequencing input was naive CD4+ T cells sorted from blood. All receptors derive from a woman in her 30s in good health. Both conserved end residues are part of each CDR3. The D gene is left open where the match is weak. Part of the rows lack a size; the others show once, few, many or a class for expanded clones.

D gene	clone size	V gene	J gene	CDR3 protein	CDR3 DNA
.	.	TRBV10-3	TRBJ2-7	CAMRHPEKSYEQYF	TGTGCCATGCGGCACCCTGAGAAAAGCTACGAGCAGTACTTC
.	.	TRBV6-6	TRBJ1-3	CASNQGSGNTIYF	TGTGCCAGCAACCAGGGGAGTGGAAACACCATATATTTT
TRBD1	.	TRBV4-1	TRBJ2-7	CASSKSGQDSYEQYF	TGCGCCAGCAGTAAATCGGGACAGGACTCCTACGAGCAGTACTTC
.	.	TRBV15	TRBJ2-1	CATSWRIYNEQFF	TGTGCCACCAGCTGGAGAATCTACAATGAGCAGTTCTTC
TRBD1	.	TRBV11-2	TRBJ1-4	CASSLMFGTALNEKLFF	TGTGCCAGCAGCTTAATGTTCGGGACAGCCCTTAATGAAAAACTGTTTTTT
.	once	TRBV5-4	TRBJ2-7	CASNSKDRPHEQYF	TGTGCCAGCAACTCCAAGGACCGCCCGCACGAGCAGTACTTC
.	.	TRBV28	TRBJ2-3	CASKRVDTQYF	TGTGCCAGCAAGCGGGTAGATACGCAGTATTTT
TRBD1	.	TRBV5-1	TRBJ1-2	CARGGGREGRTYGYTF	TGCGCCAGGGGAGGGGGCAGGGAGGGCCGTACCTATGGCTACACCTTC
.	.	TRBV7-2	TRBJ2-7	CASSLDWGGTAYEQYF	TGTGCCAGCAGCTTAGATTGGGGGGGGACAGCCTACGAGCAGTACTTC
TRBD2	.	TRBV30	TRBJ2-3	CAWSEGIAGGGTDTQYF	TGTGCCTGGAGTGAAGGGATAGCGGGAGGGGGCACAGATACGCAGTATTTT
TRBD1	once	TRBV5-1	TRBJ1-1	CASSRGQPVNTEAFF	TGCGCCAGCAGCAGGGGACAGCCGGTGAACACTGAAGCTTTCTTT
.	.	TRBV6-5	TRBJ2-7	CASSSPRVYEQYF	TGTGCCAGCAGTTCCCCCAGGGTGTACGAGCAGTACTTC
.	.	TRBV4-1	TRBJ2-2	CASSQERVSGELFF	TGCGCCAGCAGCCAAGAACGCGTTTCCGGGGAGCTGTTTTTT
TRBD2	.	TRBV28	TRBJ2-4	CASSPAGVAKNIQYF	TGTGCCAGCAGTCCAGCGGGAGTTGCCAAAAACATTCAGTACTTC
.	.	TRBV18	TRBJ2-5	CASSPRGVGAETQYF	TGTGCCAGCTCACCAAGGGGGGTTGGAGCAGAGACCCAGTACTTC
.	.	TRBV11-2	TRBJ1-3	CASSLEEGGKYF	TGTGCCAGCAGCTTAGAGGAGGGGGGCAAGTATTTT
.	.	TRBV28	TRBJ2-5	CASSDLQGMTETQYF	TGTGCCAGCAGTGACCTCCAGGGGATGACGGAGACCCAGTACTTC
TRBD1	.	TRBV2	TRBJ2-7	CATGQGPFGQYF	TGTGCCACAGGACAGGGACCCTTCGGGCAGTACTTC
.	.	TRBV5-1	TRBJ2-5	CASSWPWGVLETQYF	TGCGCCAGCAGCTGGCCATGGGGGGTACTAGAGACCCAGTACTTC
.	.	TRBV18	TRBJ1-2	CASSPIEALNYGYTF	TGTGCCAGCTCACCAATCGAAGCTCTAAACTATGGCTACACCTTC
.	.	TRBV19	TRBJ2-2	CASPDSSPSNTGELFF	TGTGCCAGCCCGGACAGTTCCCCGTCGAACACCGGGGAGCTGTTTTTT
.	.	TRBV5-5	TRBJ1-2	CASSSEFYGYTF	TGTGCCAGCAGCTCAGAGTTCTATGGCTACACCTTC
.	.	TRBV15	TRBJ2-7	CATSRESSIPYEQYF	TGTGCCACCAGCAGAGAGAGTTCAATCCCCTACGAGCAGTACTTC
.	.	TRBV28	TRBJ2-7	CASRKGRLDSEQYF	TGTGCCAGCAGAAAAGGCCGTCTAGACTCCGAGCAGTACTTC